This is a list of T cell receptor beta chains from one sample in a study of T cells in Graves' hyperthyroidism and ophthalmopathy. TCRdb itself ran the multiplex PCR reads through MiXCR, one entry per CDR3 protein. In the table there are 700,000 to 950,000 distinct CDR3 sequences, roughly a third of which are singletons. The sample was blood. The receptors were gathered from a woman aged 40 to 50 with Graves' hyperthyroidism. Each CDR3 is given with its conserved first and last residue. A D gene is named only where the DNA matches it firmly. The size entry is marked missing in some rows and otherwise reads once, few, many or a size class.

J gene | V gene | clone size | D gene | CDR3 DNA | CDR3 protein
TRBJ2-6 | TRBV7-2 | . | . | TGTGCCAGCAGCTCAGCTAGCTCTGGGGCCAACGTCCTGACTTTC | CASSSASSGANVLTF
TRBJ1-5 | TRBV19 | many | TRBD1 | TGTGCCAGTATCAACAGGGGTGTGAGGAGCAATCAGCCCCAGCATTTT | CASINRGVRSNQPQHF
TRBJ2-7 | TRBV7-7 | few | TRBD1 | TGTGCTAGCAGGGAAGATGACAGGGGCAAAGCGCAGTACTTC | CASREDDRGKAQYF
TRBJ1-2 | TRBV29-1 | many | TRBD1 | TGCAGCGCCCGAGGCGGGGGACAGAACTATGGCTACACCTTC | CSARGGGQNYGYTF
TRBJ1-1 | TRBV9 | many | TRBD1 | TGTGCCAGCAGCGGGAAAGGGGGCCTAAACACTGAAGCTTTCTTT | CASSGKGGLNTEAFF
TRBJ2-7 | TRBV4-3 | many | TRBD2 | TGCGCCAGCAGCCAAGGGGGGACTAGCGGTTACGAGCAGTACTTC | CASSQGGTSGYEQYF
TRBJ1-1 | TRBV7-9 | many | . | TGTGCCAGCAGTTACACGACTGGAGAAGCTTTCTTT | CASSYTTGEAFF
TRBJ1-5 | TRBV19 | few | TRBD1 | TGTGCCAGTAGTGTCGAGGGACAGGTAGATCAGCCCCAGCATTTT | CASSVEGQVDQPQHF
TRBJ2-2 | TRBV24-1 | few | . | TGTGCCACCAGTGATAAAGGGGGTACCACCGGGGAGCTGTTTTTT | CATSDKGGTTGELFF
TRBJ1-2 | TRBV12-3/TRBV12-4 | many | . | TGTGCCAGCAGTTTGGGGCAGCGGTATGGCTACACCTTC | CASSLGQRYGYTF
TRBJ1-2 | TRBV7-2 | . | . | TGTGCCAGCAGTTTATCCGGACGGGTGTATGGCTACACCTTC | CASSLSGRVYGYTF